This T cell receptor beta chain was recovered during a study of long-term antiretroviral therapy in people with HIV. The germline CDR1 and CDR2 sequences are SSHAT and FNYEAQ (reference sequence). The CDR3 has 13 residues. The assay, immunoSEQ v3.0, was run at survey level. The method was immunoSEQ multiplex PCR; TCRdb's version includes in-frame clones alone and lacks a portion of them. The table lists approximately 15,000 clones, approximately 80% of them singletons. On this clone itself: Germline is not matched at one junction end, which may reflect a read error.

Sequencing used unsorted PBMCs, obtained 0.1 years before starting antiretroviral therapy. The gene calls are TRBV7-7 and TRBJ2-3, with D uncertain. This TCR was sampled from a man between 18 and 35 years old with HIV. The CDR3 coding sequence is TGCGCCAGCAGCTTTAAGGGTGGAGATACGCAGTATTTT. Translating gives CASSFKGGDTQYF.